This T cell receptor beta chain derives from a study of beta chain features in type 1 diabetes. The wider study: Patient and healthy donor groups were alike in age, gender and cell yields. The examined sorted cells totaled 85 million to 120 million across samples. Study-level points and caveats: Moderate but significant shortening of TCRB CDR3s was recorded in all four CD4+ subsets from Type 1 diabetes patients.

Details on this clone: Its antigen is undetermined.

CDR1 LGHNA and CDR2 YNFKEQ come from the germline V gene. J was trimmed by 3 bases and V by 3 bases; bases with no gene match: 5. The CDR3 consists of 15 residues. Every bit of the isolated RNA underwent reverse transcription, so sequencing read expressed TCRB transcripts. Roughly 3.5 million reads per sample on average were obtained from naive, central memory and regulatory T cell samples. Clones were sequenced by immunoSEQ multiplex PCR, and TCRdb holds only the in-frame ones, with some missing. Found here are about 28,000 clones, around three fifths of them singletons; the top ten hold about 2.5%.

The rearrangement uses TRBV4-2 and TRBJ2-1; TRBD2 aligns across 7 bases. The material sequenced was Tregs from blood. The receptor's source is a woman in her twenties or thirties with type 1 diabetes. CDR3 bases: TGTGCCAGCAGCCAGAGGGGACTAAACTACAATGAGCAGTTCTTC. This encodes CASSQRGLNYNEQFF.